The T cell receptor beta chain under discussion was sequenced for a study of T cells in localized non-small cell lung cancer. Regarding the study as a whole: Because sequencing included only one region (of the tumor), heterogeneity remains possible. It was uninvolved adjacent lung that showed the highest T cell clonality, exceeding tumor. Overall survival was longer when the density of T cells in the blood was higher. There were a median roughly 60 of the top 100 tumor clones appearing in adjacent lung.

A word on this clone: Its target is unknown.

Sequencing used immunoSEQ multiplex PCR; TCRdb keeps in-frame clones, though not all of them. The sample has a few thousand clones, 25% to 35% seen once. CDR1 is MNHGY and CDR2 is SAAAGT in the germline V gene. The CDR3 consists of 14 residues. The V segment lost 5 bases and the J segment 6 bases; nucleotides outside the gene matches: 2. This sequence originates from a woman aged 35 to 69 with stage III lung adenocarcinoma. The source was lung tumor tissue, collected before any cancer treatment. The chain uses TRBV6-8 and TRBJ2-1, with 12 bases that match TRBD2. CDR3 coding DNA: TGTGCCAGCAGTGAGACTAGCGGGAGCAATGAGCAGTTCTTC. Translation gives CASSETSGSNEQFF.